One sample yielded the 19 T cell receptor beta chains listed below, sequenced in a study of OX40 agonist ivuxolimab in advanced cancers. Assay used: immunoSEQ multiplex PCR; TCRdb lists only in-frame clones, some missing. This repertoire shows some 99,000 clones, less than 95% found once; its top ten account for 1.5% to 2%. The sample was CD4+ or CD8+ T cells sorted from blood, taken in a trial of the OX40 agonist ivuxolimab. The receptors stem from an adult with an advanced solid tumor such as melanoma, head and neck, liver or kidney cancer.

J is TRBJ2-4 and V is TRBV27; 9 bases are a match to TRBD1. Germline assignment: CDR1 MNHEY and CDR2 SMNVEV (reference sequence). With 6 bases clipped from V and 8 bases from J, the junction kept 8 bases outside the gene matches. The CDR3 extends over 14 amino acids. CDR3 amino acids: CASRAQGAFYIQYF. CDR3 bases: TGTGCCAGCAGGGCACAGGGGGCGTTTTACATTCAGTACTTC.

This rearrangement joins TRBV6-1 to TRBJ2-5, with D unresolved. V gave up 2 bases and J gave up 7 bases, with 8 bases separating them. Germline V lookup: CDR1 MNHNS, CDR2 SASEGT. The CDR3 has 12 residues. CDR3 in DNA: TGTGCCAGCAGTGAAACCCCTCCGACCCAGTACTTC. It yields the protein CASSETPPTQYF.

J is TRBJ2-3 and V is TRBV6-1; 8 bases are a match to TRBD1. Germline assignment: CDR1 MNHNS and CDR2 SASEGT. The CDR3 has 15 residues. The CDR3: CATTSTTGDTDTQYF. The CDR3 DNA reads as TGTGCTACCACCTCGACGACAGGGGACACAGATACGCAGTATTTT.

The chain couples TRBV28 to TRBJ2-7; D unresolved. Germline assignment: CDR1 MDHEN and CDR2 SYDVKM. The CDR3 is 11 amino acids. V was cut by 5 bases and J by 5 bases, with 7 bases left in between. CDR3: CASSARNEQYF. The CDR3 DNA sequence: TGTGCCAGCAGTGCGAGGAACGAGCAGTACTTC.

J is TRBJ2-7 and V is TRBV5-6; D not resolved. The CDR3 sequence is 13 residues long. Germline CDR1 SGHDT, CDR2 YYEEEE. V was trimmed by 2 bases and J by 4 bases, leaving 10 bases between them. The CDR3, as DNA: TGTGCCAGCAGCTTTTACAGTTCGTACGAGCAGTACTTC. Protein: CASSFYSSYEQYF.

This clone was recorded once. V usage is TRBV6-6 and J usage is TRBJ2-1, with a possible D match to TRBD1 (6 bases). Per germline, CDR1 MNHNY and CDR2 SVGAGI (reference sequence). V was cut by 4 bases and J by 5 bases, with 15 bases left in between. The CDR3 has 15 amino acids. CDR3: CASSSRQVLHNEQFF. In DNA form, the CDR3 reads TGTGCCAGCAGTTCCAGACAGGTCCTACACAATGAGCAGTTCTTC.

V and J are TRBV19 and TRBJ2-1; 10 bases are a match to TRBD1. This CDR3 region has 11 residues. From germline, CDR1 is LNHDA and CDR2 SQIVND (reference sequence). V lost 8 bases to trimming and J lost 15 bases; unmatched junction nucleotides: 7. The CDR3 bases are TGTGCCAGTTCTTCCGGGACAGGGGTGTTCTTC. Residues: CASSSGTGVFF.

The V call is TRBV7-8, the J call TRBJ1-5; 8 bases match TRBD1. The CDR3 has 14 amino acids. J gave up 5 bases and V 5 bases, and 5 bases lay outside the gene matches. Germline CDR1 reads SGHVS; CDR2 reads FQNEAQ. In nucleotides, the CDR3 is TGTGCCAGCAGCCAGGGACAGGCGGATCAGCCCCAGCATTTT. It translates to CASSQGQADQPQHF.

The chain uses TRBV25-1 and TRBJ2-3, with a tentative D call TRBD2 (6 bases). Germline CDR1 and CDR2: MGHDK and SYGVNS. V shed 2 bases and J shed 5 bases, with 17 bases lying between them. CDR3 length: 16 residues. The CDR3 sequence is CASSEVEGTWKDTQYF. DNA for the CDR3: TGTGCCAGCAGTGAAGTGGAGGGTACCTGGAAAGATACGCAGTATTTT.

V and J are TRBV9 and TRBJ2-3, with 7 bases identical to TRBD1. CDR1 and CDR2 from the germline V gene are SGDLS and YYNGEE. Trimming removed 3 bases from V and 6 bases from J; junction bases left unmatched: 7. The CDR3 runs 14 residues. CDR3 protein: CASSAQTGRDTQYF. The CDR3 DNA follows: TGTGCCAGCAGCGCCCAGACAGGGCGGGATACGCAGTATTTT.

The rearrangement links TRBV7-2 to TRBJ2-5, with TRBD2 identical over 13 bases. The CDR3 loop spans 15 amino acids. J gave up 5 bases and V 5 bases, and 5 bases lay outside the gene matches. The germline CDR1 and CDR2 sequences are SGHTA and FQGNSA. The CDR3 loop is CASSSGTSGTETQYF. The CDR3 DNA sequence: TGTGCCAGCAGCAGCGGGACTAGCGGGACGGAGACCCAGTACTTC.

This clone was seen only once. The chain employs TRBV19 and TRBJ2-3; D is unclear. The CDR3 sequence is 13 residues long. V was trimmed by 6 bases and J by 2 bases, leaving 9 bases between them. The germline gives CDR1 LNHDA, CDR2 SQIVND (reference sequence). The CDR3 DNA reads as TGTGCCAGTAGACGGCACCTCACAGATACGCAGTATTTT. Residues: CASRRHLTDTQYF.

The chain joins TRBV7-2 to TRBJ1-2, with D possibly being TRBD1 (6 bases). The V gene lost 1 base and the J gene lost 0 bases, with 15 bases spanning the gap. In germline, CDR1 is SGHTA, CDR2 FQGNSA. The CDR3 totals 17 residues. The CDR3 is CASSLDGGAAANYGYTF. CDR3 sequence (DNA): TGTGCCAGCAGCTTAGATGGGGGGGCGGCAGCTAACTATGGCTACACCTTC.

This chain links TRBV15 with TRBJ1-4; no firm D call. Trimming pared 0 bases from V and 15 bases from J, leaving 11 bases between. There are 12 residues in the CDR3. Germline CDR1 is LNHNV and CDR2 is YYDKDF (reference sequence). The CDR3 sequence: CATSRDETHVFF. CDR3 nucleotides: TGTGCCACCAGCAGAGATGAGACGCACGTGTTTTTT.

The V and J genes are TRBV6-5 and TRBJ2-1, with 7 positions matching TRBD1. The CDR3 is 12 residues long. The germline V gene has CDR1 MNHEY and CDR2 SVGAGI. The junction had 1 base not matched to a gene; V was cut back by 4 bases and J by 7 bases. Written as DNA, the CDR3 is TGTGCCAGCAGTTCACAGGGGAATGAGCAGTTCTTC. Translation gives CASSSQGNEQFF.

The rearrangement uses TRBV10-3 and TRBJ1-1; D is ambiguous. This CDR3 spans 15 amino acids. Deletions cut 7 bases from V and 1 base from J, with 16 bases between. Looked up from germline, CDR1 is ENHRY and CDR2 is SYGVKD. The CDR3 region has the DNA TGTGCCATCAACGAAAGGAAGACGGAGAACACTGAAGCTTTCTTT. This translates into CAINERKTENTEAFF.

The chain couples TRBV18 to TRBJ1-2; 8 bases match TRBD1. The junction had 5 bases not matched to a gene; V was cut back by 3 bases and J by 2 bases. The CDR3 length is 15 residues. The germline V gene has CDR1 KGHSH and CDR2 LQKENI. The CDR3 DNA is TGTGCCAGCTCACCGTTGGGACAGGCCAACTATGGCTACACCTTC. It specifies CASSPLGQANYGYTF. The full variable domain, with the rest looked up from reference TRBV18 and TRBJ1-2, is NAGVMQNPRHLVRRRGQEARLRCSPMKGHSHVYWYRQLPEEGLKFMVYLQKENIIDESGMPKERFSAEFPKEGPSILRIQQVVRGDSAAYFCASSPLGQANYGYTFGSGTRLTVV.

The rearrangement links TRBV7-9 to TRBJ2-1, with 8 bases aligning to TRBD1. Per germline, CDR1 SEHNR and CDR2 FQNEAQ (reference sequence). Germline trimming cut 4 bases from V and 7 bases from J; bases unmatched to any gene: 6. The CDR3 is made up of 14 amino acids. CDR3 sequence reads: CASSSSGGLNEQFF. CDR3 coding DNA: TGTGCCAGCAGCTCTTCAGGGGGCCTAAATGAGCAGTTCTTC.

Written as DNA, the CDR3 is TGTGCCAGCAGTATGGTTGGGCGGTCCAATGAGCAGTTCTTC. It is translated as CASSMVGRSNEQFF. The chain employs TRBV5-5 and TRBJ2-1; no clear D gene. Germline lookup yields CDR1 SGHKS and CDR2 YYEKEE (reference sequence). The CDR3 loop spans 14 amino acids. V gave up 5 bases and J gave up 6 bases, with 15 bases separating them. Full variable domain (rest looked up from reference TRBV5-5 and TRBJ2-1): DAGVTQSPTHLIKTRGQQVTLRCSPISGHKSVSWYQQVLGQGPQFIFQYYEKEERGRGNFPDRFSARQFPNYSSELNVNALLLGDSALYLCASSMVGRSNEQFFGPGTRLTVL.